Listed below are T cell receptor beta chains from one sample, sequenced in a study of blood T cell repertoires in COVID-19. Method: immunoSEQ multiplex PCR; TCRdb's copy keeps in-frame clones and lacks some. This sample yields almost 200,000 clones, of which around 92% are seen a single time; approximately 8.2% belongs to the top ten. The specimen sequenced was PBMCs or T cells enriched from blood (not recorded which). The origin of the receptors is a woman between 18 and 30 years old who had recovered from COVID-19. Each CDR3 is given with its conserved first and last residue. The order of the fields is V gene, J gene, CDR3 protein.

TRBV3-1/TRBV3-2,TRBJ2-7,CASSQRGGRGYEQYF
TRBV9,TRBJ2-5,CASSVGQRGRETQYF
TRBV30,TRBJ2-2,CAWSVKAGGPTGELFF
TRBV9,TRBJ1-4,CASSARDRGEKLFF
TRBV27,TRBJ2-1,CASSFSRGEQFF
TRBV7-9,TRBJ1-5,CASSLVGQSNQPQHF
TRBV30,TRBJ1-1,CAWKRQTPEAFF
TRBV7-9,TRBJ1-2,CASHGQGRGGYTF
TRBV14,TRBJ1-1,CASSLKTNTEAFF
TRBV13,TRBJ2-2,CASSLYSASGNTGELFF
TRBV18,TRBJ1-1,CASSLGQLGGAEAFF
TRBV9,TRBJ2-7,CASSVGSGLSYEQYF
TRBV6-1,TRBJ2-2,CASSEVGVYSNTGELFF
TRBV10-3,TRBJ1-1,CAISAPPKSVNTEAFF
TRBV7-9,TRBJ2-5,CASSPRTGMETQYF
TRBV30,TRBJ1-1,CAWSGPGAPETEAFF
TRBV5-1,TRBJ2-1,CASSLGWVETADEQFF
TRBV2,TRBJ1-1,CANRGSTEAFF
TRBV5-1,TRBJ2-7,CASNPQTGDEQYF
TRBV28,TRBJ2-7,CASSLNTGGLYEQYF
TRBV19,TRBJ2-1,CASSRGRGRGYEQFF
TRBV6-1,TRBJ1-2,CASSEDRNYGYTF
TRBV9,TRBJ1-4,CASSVEATNEKLFF
TRBV23-1,TRBJ2-7,CASSHRPWWQVNSYEQYF
TRBV4-1,TRBJ1-1,CASSPRQGTEAFF
TRBV15,TRBJ2-2,CATSRGGQAAGELFF
TRBV7-9,TRBJ1-2,CASSQTGGYTF
TRBV7-9,TRBJ1-4,CASSSGGVGEKLFF
TRBV10-2,TRBJ2-7,CASSETGGVYEQYF
TRBV13,TRBJ2-4,CASSLQGRTVNIQYF
TRBV9,TRBJ2-1,CASSVAGVVFNEQFF
TRBV29-1,TRBJ1-2,CSVVTGDYGYTF
TRBV29-1,TRBJ2-7,CSVSRTGGLYEQYF
TRBV5-4,TRBJ1-2,CASSTKQGQGGYTF
TRBV6-1,TRBJ1-3,CASSVEGSSGNTIYF
TRBV6-5,TRBJ1-1,CASSTHGGDTEAFF
TRBV12-5,TRBJ1-6,CASGLGGRPHRSPLHF
TRBV7-9,TRBJ2-3,CASSLSVLPTDTQYF
TRBV11-2,TRBJ1-5,CASSSKGDQPQHF
TRBV12-3/TRBV12-4,TRBJ2-7,CASSRQGYEQYF